This entry features one TCR beta chain sequence. These data are taken from a study of control samples from healthy donors and cancer patients. There are 14 residues in the CDR3. With 1 base removed from V and 3 bases from J, the gap between germline ends came to 10 bases. CDR1 is MNHEY and CDR2 is SVGEGT in the germline V gene. Profiled with immunoSEQ multiplex PCR; TCRdb holds only in-frame clones, not every one. Of 100,000 to 150,000 clones in the sample, roughly 84% were seen once. V gene TRBV6-2 or TRBV6-3 combines with J gene TRBJ2-7; D may be TRBD2 (5 bases). The sample taken for sequencing was blood. This clonotype was obtained from a man younger than 30 in good health. This CDR3 reads CASSYLEANYEQYF. The DNA of the CDR3 is TGTGCCAGCAGTTACTTGGAGGCCAACTACGAGCAGTACTTC.